Included here is one TCR beta chain sequence, with context. What antigen it recognizes has not been identified. No clone much larger than this one lies a single base away; base qualities are absent. The data were obtained in a study of cytomegalovirus exposure and HLA in healthy donors (dated by TCRdb to 2015 to 2018). Broadly, across the study: An earlier analysis of approximately 600 of the donors reported roughly 300 Gb of sequence data and 117 million unique TCR beta sequences from approximately 180 million T cells. An early release that covered about 640 HLA-typed donors contained 250 to 350 gigabases of sequencing data and some 87 million unique TCR sequences. The genetic ancestry cluster associated with self-reported Caucasian donors included 65% to 90% of the 350 to 500 genotyped donors. The study aimed to test whether signatures of past pathogen exposure could be identified by cataloging public T cell receptors. The study profiled the T cell repertoires of fewer than 850 subjects by immunosequencing and related them to cytomegalovirus serostatus. Along with the approximately 700-subject first cohort, a separate validation cohort of over a hundred different subjects was used. To predict cytomegalovirus infection status, the study brought together high-throughput TCR immunosequencing, statistical association of individual TCRs with disease status, and machine learning. To study patterns of TCR occurrence, a later analysis re-analyzed previously published TCR beta repertoires from just over 650 donors and added high-resolution HLA genotyping. Rather than drawing on any new phenotypic data, the later analysis identified candidate immune exposures from TCR beta sequences and the way those sequences occurred across donors. In an earlier analysis of 500 to 650 of the donors, high-throughput TCR beta sequencing was used to judge whether each TCR beta V gene segment behaved as functional or pseudogenic. Alongside the repertoire data, information on donor age, sex, ethnicity and CMV serostatus was compiled. A later genetic analysis took genome-wide SNP genotypes for about 55% of the 666 donors and used that subset as a discovery cohort. Every discovery cohort repertoire had been produced on one sequencing platform. HLA typing covered class I and class II loci at four-digit resolution. Typing coverage varied by locus: roughly 629-630 donors for A, B, C, DRB1 and DQB1; roughly 520 for DQA1; 606 for DPA1; more than 450 for DPB1. Because of strong linkage in the cohort, five DR-DQ haplotypes were treated as single units for association and clustering. Across 300 to 500 genotyped donors of the cohort, an average of 235,054 unique TCR beta nucleotide sequences per donor were sequenced, and around 20% of those sequences were non-productive.

The cohort comprised some 730 healthy bone marrow donors. At the time of sampling, all cohort members were nominally healthy, though unrecorded immune exposures were likely present. The donor was CMV seronegative and belonged to the group of several hundred seronegative cohort members. Every donor gave a peripheral blood sample, and the peripheral blood mononuclear cells from that sample were used for TCR beta sequencing. The Qiagen DNeasy Blood Extraction Kit was used to extract genomic DNA from the blood cell samples. Points the paper makes about the study in general: Broadly in line with IMGT annotations, most TCR beta V segments showed up in productive rearrangements about 87% or about 30% of the time in an earlier analysis of approximately 600 of the donors. Because HLA typing was unavailable for some donors at each locus, only the typed subset was used in association tests. A further reported finding was that TCR beta sequences accurately predicted the HLA-A and HLA-B alleles for most subjects in the first cohort. Linkage disequilibrium might explain the correlated functional status among segregating V segments, but an unknown experimental factor could not be ruled out. Presence/absence analyses assumed roughly uniform sequencing depth across donors, an assumption that may not hold. A later genetic analysis associated a missense DCLRE1C variant with V-gene and J-gene trimming of TCR beta chains, and an independent cohort replicated the association. Compared with equally common non-associated chains, HLA-associated TCR beta chains in a later analysis were more clonally expanded and had lower generation probabilities. A group of highly shared sequence variants was considered likely to be a technical artifact of the sequencing pipeline. According to the authors, the approach could potentially be generalized to other disease states and immunological phenotypes. In the study, about 150 TCR beta chains were listed as associated with cytomegalovirus. Strong co-occurrence of HLA alleles, especially DR and DQ, made assigning TCR associations to individual alleles difficult. Across donors, most TCR sequences were observed very rarely, whereas some public TCRs were present in many individuals. The only immune exposure information available for the cohort was CMV serostatus. In both the original and validation cohorts, the classifier was reported to diagnose cytomegalovirus status with high specificity and sensitivity. A later analysis reported that several top co-occurrence clusters appeared linked to parvovirus B19, influenza, CMV and Epstein-Barr virus. Because counts were too low, roughly 18 rarely observed V segments, including chromosome 9 orphons, were left out of the earlier analysis of some 640 of the donors. Compared with the roughly 710-donor mean, donors in an Asian-associated ancestry cluster had fewer N-insertions in productive TCRs, according to a later genetic analysis. At a false discovery rate of 0.05, a later analysis linked 15,000 to 20,000 TCR beta sequences to specific HLA alleles. A later analysis found that most CMV-associated TCR beta chains appeared HLA-restricted, with HLA associations seemingly driven largely by CMV exposure. In a later analysis, TCR association rates were found to vary across HLA loci, with the most associated TCRs seen for DRB1 alleles and the fewest for HLA-C alleles. In this cohort, only TCR beta chains were sequenced, and detectable features were limited by the absence of alpha or paired-chain data. A few of the identified cytomegalovirus-associated TCR beta chains were confirmed in vitro to be specific for cytomegalovirus antigens. Some IMGT-functional V segments, including TRBV6-2 and TRBV6-3, could not be distinguished by the 87-base-pair reads and were therefore excluded.

The trim is 3 bases for V and 6 bases for J, with a gap of 8 bases between the germline ends. CDR1 and CDR2 are drawn from the germline V gene: KGHSH, LQKENI. Reading from cysteine to phenylalanine, the CDR3 counts 12 amino acids. The only DNA kept is the CDR3, 36 bases in frame from the first base. Libraries were built with the immunoSEQ multiplex PCR assay. A mixture of 60 forward primers for TCR Vbeta segments and 13 reverse primers for TCR Jbeta segments was used in the multiplex PCR. A multiplex PCR assay on genomic DNA amplified the CDR3 region of rearranged TCR beta genes. The Illumina HiSeq System was used to sequence the amplified TCR beta libraries as 87-base-pair reads. As for the authors' bioinformatics: A later analysis counted about 80 million unique TCR beta chains across the 690 or so repertoires, and some 11 million of these chains were shared by at least two donors. Raw reads were error-corrected and collapsed into unique sequences with a nearest-neighbor algorithm that merged closely related sequences to remove PCR and sequencing errors. Alignment of CDR3 sequences to IMGT reference sequences was used to assign V, D and J gene segments. For a sequence to be retained, at least a six-nucleotide match to both a V gene segment and a J gene segment was required. Rearrangements were classified as productive when the CDR3 lacked stop codons and remained in frame with V and J, and all other rearrangements were classified as non-productive. CDR3 was defined by IMGT convention, running from the second conserved V-encoded cysteine to the conserved J-encoded phenylalanine. The earlier analysis of about 560 of the donors excluded any sequence lacking an unambiguous match to a single V gene segment. An earlier analysis of several hundred of the donors classified V segments as functional when productive rearrangements were above 56.7% and as segregating when the standard deviation between donors was above 5%. A statistical classification framework was developed to diagnose cytomegalovirus status using the catalog of TCR beta chain sequences. In a later analysis, TCR nucleotide sequences were compared against IMGT/GENE-DB human TR gene sequences so that V and J genes could be assigned. In a later analysis, CDR3 sequences and most-parsimonious VDJ recombination scenarios were assigned using the TCRdist pipeline. In a later analysis, every TCR beta chain was defined by the combination of its CDR3 amino acid sequence and its V-gene family, and reads without a unique V-gene family were dropped. As a way to deal with suspected cross-contamination and a sequencing artifact, a later analysis dropped approximately 590 nucleotide sequences that were highly shared and had low generation probability. For each public chain, a later analysis derived a clonal expansion index from normalized ranks of inferred template counts within each repertoire. Generation probabilities in a later analysis came from a VDJ recombination model fitted to out-of-frame rearrangements, and those results were checked against IGoR. In a later analysis, hypergeometric tests were used to score TCR-TCR, TCR-HLA and TCR-CMV co-occurrence, with a repertoire-size bias correction applied to TCR pairs. A later analysis estimated false discovery rates by permuting HLA or CMV assignments 20 times. A later analysis grouped co-occurring TCRs with DBSCAN, adding TCRdist sequence similarity when clustering within HLA-allele-positive subsets. Repertoires with fewer than 30,000 or more than 120,000 public chains, plus five repertoires with anomalous nucleotide sharing, were excluded from co-occurrence clustering. The source is immuneACCESS, and TCRdb retained only in-frame sequences with V and J called. Part of the clones is not carried over; for the studies checked, unresolved V genes explain less than half of this, and the remainder is unexplained. That table supplies the V and J calls and clone size; D and trimming were determined from the DNA. This sample gives over 150,000 clones in total; approximately 77% of them show up just once. The ten largest make up 1.2% to 1.5% of the sample.

The V and J genes are TRBV18 and TRBJ1-1; the D segment cannot be called with confidence. The receptor was isolated from a man aged 18 to 30 in good health and CMV-seronegative. The sequencing input was PBMCs. Here is the DNA: TGTGCCAGCTCACCCGAGTCCGCTGAAGCTTTCTTT. Its protein reads: CASSPESAEAFF.